This T cell receptor (beta chain) was profiled in a study of shared clonotypes between healthy human individuals. Approximately 210 ng DNA, tens of thousands of T cell genomes, went into each sorted-subset replicate PCR. Only in-frame clones appear in the TCRdb table, and some are missing; sequencing was by immunoSEQ multiplex PCR. The repertoire includes over 700,000 clones, roughly 72% of them detected once, and under 2% sits in the top ten. This CDR3 has 12 residues. Germline assignment: CDR1 MNHEY and CDR2 SVGAGI. V lost 2 bases and J 8 bases, leaving 6 bases between the germline ends. The sequence derives from a woman in her twenties or thirties in good health. The J gene is TRBJ1-4, the V gene TRBV6-5; D not certain. The sequenced material came from memory CD4+ T cells sorted from blood. The subset denotes: CD45RA-negative fraction. The CDR3 DNA reads as TGTGCCAGCAGTTACCCTGGAGAAAAACTGTTTTTT. Its translation is CASSYPGEKLFF.